What follows are 19 T cell receptor beta chains derived from one specimen sequenced in a study of molecular identifiers for immune sequencing clone quantification (dated by TCRdb to 2017 to 2018). To prepare the library, PCR was applied. TCRdb names Illumina HiSeq 4000 as the instrument used. TCRdb trimmed the raw reads at Q25, called clones with MiXCR and kept productive beta chains. Every distinct CDR3 protein forms one entry, paired with its most common genes and DNA. For this sample there are 60,000 to 80,000 distinct CDR3 sequences; approximately 17% appear just once. The ten largest account for about 1.6% of the sample. Sequencing was carried out using naive CD8+ T cells from blood, with Jurkat cell RNA spiked in. The cell subset or site label of this sample denotes: FACS-sorted CD8+CD4-CCR7+CD45RA+ naive T cells. Every receptor here comes from a human donor in good health. Some libraries in this study had Jurkat cell RNA spiked in.

CDR3 in DNA: TGTGCCAGCAGCGTAACGCCCTCCGATACGCAGTATTTT. Translating gives CASSVTPSDTQYF. The chain joins TRBV9 to TRBJ2-3; D is ambiguous. Germline values: CDR1 SGDLS, CDR2 YYNGEE. The germline V and J ends were trimmed by 1 base and 6 bases, with 9 bases remaining between them. CDR3 size: 13 residues.

This clonotype was found a few times. The chain has TRBV12-3 or TRBV12-4 and TRBJ2-3; 8 nucleotides agree with TRBD2. V shed 3 bases and J 0 bases; nucleotides not matched to a gene: 8. The CDR3 loop spans 17 amino acids. The CDR3 nucleotides are TGTGCCAGCAGTTTCTCGGGGGGGATAACTAGCACAGATACGCAGTATTTT. It codes for CASSFSGGITSTDTQYF.

This clonotype was detected only a few times. A much larger clone sits a single nucleotide away, making a read error possible. This chain links TRBV7-9 with TRBJ2-3, with D tentatively TRBD1 or TRBD2 (5 bases each). The CDR3 sequence is 15 residues long. V was clipped by 5 bases and J by 2 bases, with 14 bases between them. Germline lookup yields CDR1 SEHNR and CDR2 FQNEAQ (reference sequence). The CDR3 here is CASSGPGPVTDTQYF. The DNA for the CDR3 is TGTGCCAGCAGCGGACCGGGACCAGTCACAGATACGCAGTATTTT. Variable domain in full (rest from reference TRBV7-9 and TRBJ2-3): DTGVSQNPRHKITKRGQNVTFRCDPISEHNRLYWYRQTLGQGPEFLTYFQNEAQLEKSRLLSDRFSAERPKGSFSTLEIQRTEQGDSAMYLCASSGPGPVTDTQYFGPGTRLTVL.

Of note for this clonotype: A single base separates this from a much larger clone, so it may be a read error. V and J are TRBV5-3 and TRBJ2-7; 12 bases line up with TRBD2. TRBV5-3 is filed as an ORF, its function uncertain. The CDR3 has 15 amino acids. Written as DNA, the CDR3 is TGTGCCAGCAGCTCTGGACTAGCGGGAAAGTACGAGCAGTGCTTC. Its protein product is CASSSGLAGKYEQCF.

This chain connects TRBV12-3 or TRBV12-4 to TRBJ2-3; D may be TRBD2 (5 bases). The ends were cut back, 7 bases at V and 9 bases at J, with 26 bases in the middle. This CDR3 has 16 amino acids. The CDR3 region is CASTNGVDASRTTQYF. CDR3 in DNA: TGTGCCAGCACCAACGGAGTCGACGCTAGCAGGACCACGCAGTATTTT.

This clonotype was detected ten times or more. This sequence joins TRBV28 and TRBJ2-7; 14 bases line up with TRBD2. CDR1 is MDHEN, CDR2 SYDVKM, per germline. The CDR3 runs to 17 residues. With V trimmed by 5 bases and J by 3 bases, 9 bases remained unmatched. DNA for the CDR3: TGTGCCAGCAGTCGACTAGCGGGAGGGCCTCGGGACTACGAGCAGTACTTC. This translates into CASSRLAGGPRDYEQYF.

This clonotype came up many times. This chain connects TRBV20-1 to TRBJ2-3, with 8 bases matching TRBD1. This CDR3 region has 19 residues. CDR1 and CDR2 (germline): DFQATT, SNEGSKA (reference sequence). Trimming took 2 bases from V and 1 from J; bases not matched to a gene: 17. The CDR3 bases are TGCAGTGCTAGAAGCCACATTAACCTCCGGGACAGGCGCACAGATACGCAGTATTTT. The encoded protein is CSARSHINLRDRRTDTQYF.

This clonotype occurred many times. This chain joins TRBV20-1 and TRBJ2-1; no clear D gene. This CDR3 spans 16 amino acids. Trimming shortened V by 6 bases and J by 8 bases, and 26 bases separated the two germline ends. CDR1 is DFQATT, CDR2 SNEGSKA, per germline (reference sequence). The CDR3 protein is CSADPRPVDKPDEQFF. Written as DNA, the CDR3 is TGCAGTGCCGACCCCCGCCCGGTAGATAAGCCCGATGAGCAGTTCTTC.

The sample holds many counts of this clonotype. This rearrangement joins TRBV7-9 to TRBJ2-3; 7 bases are shared with TRBD1. Trimming at V came to 11 bases and at J to 4 bases, leaving 6 bases not matched to a gene. The CDR3 totals 12 residues. CDR1 and CDR2 (germline): SEHNR, FQNEAQ (reference sequence). CDR3 nucleotides: TGTGCCGACAGGGCGGGCCCAGATACGCAGTATTTT. Translating it yields CADRAGPDTQYF.

In its sample, this clonotype was seen many times. This chain connects TRBV3-1 to TRBJ2-7, with no clear D. V gave up 0 bases and J gave up 3 bases, with 12 bases separating them. This CDR3 spans 15 amino acids. CDR1 LGHDT and CDR2 YNNKEL come from the germline V gene (reference sequence). CDR3: CASSQDRSSFYEQYF. In nucleotides, the CDR3 is TGTGCCAGCAGCCAAGATCGGTCCTCCTTCTACGAGCAGTACTTC.

This clonotype has a count of ten or more. This sequence joins TRBV29-1 and TRBJ2-1; TRBD1 matches at 9 bases. The CDR3 contains 16 residues. V was clipped by 0 bases and J by 1 base; unmatched bases: 4. Germline CDR1 SQVTM, CDR2 ANQGSEA. CDR3 nucleotide sequence: TGCAGCGTTGAAGAGCCGGGACAGGGTTCCTACAATGAGCAGTTCTTC. Amino acid sequence: CSVEEPGQGSYNEQFF.

This clonotype was observed a few times. A junction end diverges from the germline sequence, so it may reflect a read error. This chain links TRBV7-9 with TRBJ1-1, with a weak D call TRBD1 (6 bases). Germline CDR1 and CDR2: SEHNR and FQNEAQ (reference sequence). The CDR3 has 15 residues. The CDR3 region has the DNA TGTGCCGGCAGCTTAGTAATGGGACAGAACACTGAAGCTTTCTTT. Translation: CAGSLVMGQNTEAFF.

A few counts support this clonotype. A read error may explain this, as a much larger clone is one base away. This chain joins TRBV6-5 and TRBJ2-7, with TRBD2 identical over 9 bases. The CDR3 has 14 amino acids. Per the germline V gene, CDR1 is MNHEY and CDR2 is SVGAGI. The V segment lost 8 bases and the J segment 1 base; nucleotides outside the gene matches: 6. The CDR3 sequence: CASGIAGASYEQYF. In nucleotides, the CDR3 is TGTGCCAGCGGCATAGCGGGAGCATCCTACGAGCAGTACTTC.

This clonotype was seen repeatedly, ten times or more. This chain connects TRBV27 to TRBJ2-7; the D gene is possibly TRBD1 (6 bases). CDR3 length: 13 amino acids. Germline loops: CDR1 MNHEY, CDR2 SMNVEV (reference sequence). With 3 bases removed from V and 5 bases from J, the gap between germline ends came to 11 bases. Here the CDR3 reads CASSLPGVHEQYF. CDR3 coding DNA: TGTGCCAGCAGTTTGCCAGGGGTCCACGAGCAGTACTTC.

The table lists this clonotype with many counts. The chain employs TRBV27 and TRBJ2-3, with D possibly TRBD1 on 5 matching bases. The germline V and J ends were trimmed by 6 bases and 6 bases, with 13 bases remaining between them. The V gene's germline CDR1 is MNHEY and CDR2 SMNVEV (reference sequence). The CDR3 is 13 residues long. In DNA, the CDR3 is TGTGCCAGCAGAACAGGTGGTTTTGATACGCAGTATTTT. It yields the protein CASRTGGFDTQYF.

The rearrangement links TRBV27 to TRBJ2-7; a weak D match, TRBD2 (6 bases). Trimming removed 0 bases from V and 3 bases from J, with 18 bases in between. The CDR3 length is 17 residues. The germline V gene has CDR1 MNHEY and CDR2 SMNVEV (reference sequence). DNA for the CDR3: TGTGCCAGCAGTTTATCGTCCGGGAGCCGAGGGTTCTACGAGCAGTACTTC. It yields the protein CASSLSSGSRGFYEQYF.

A word on this clonotype: Being one base from a much bigger clone, this may be a read error. The CDR3 does not end in the conserved phenylalanine or tryptophan, so this is likely a read error. It is unclear where the CDR3 begins or ends on the DNA, so no DNA is shown, and the CDR3 is as TCRdb lists it. The chain has TRBV25-1 and TRBJ2-7; no check of the table's D call, TRBD2, against the DNA was made. The length of the CDR3 is 15 amino acids, counting both ends. Germline CDR1 reads MGHDK; CDR2 reads SYGVNS. CDR3 residues: CASRDIGSTGPLWYS.

The chain is built from TRBV28 and TRBJ2-1; possibly TRBD2 for D (5 bases). V shed 6 bases and J shed 6 bases, with 18 bases lying between them. CDR1 and CDR2 (germline): MDHEN, SYDVKM. This CDR3 is built from 15 residues. DNA of the CDR3: TGTGCCAGCAGCGAGGACTGTTACCGGGCCAATGAGCAGTTCTTC. Translation gives CASSEDCYRANEQFF. Supplemented by reference TRBV28 and TRBJ2-1, the full variable domain reads DVKVTQSSRYLVKRTGEKVFLECVQDMDHENMFWYRQDPGLGLRLIYFSYDVKMKEKGDIPEGYSVSREKKERFSLILESASTNQTSMYLCASSEDCYRANEQFFGPGTRLTVL.

This clonotype has ten or more counts. The genes are TRBV7-9 and TRBJ1-1; 9 bases match TRBD1. The germline gives CDR1 SEHNR, CDR2 FQNEAQ (reference sequence). Germline trimming cut 2 bases from V and 4 bases from J; bases unmatched to any gene: 2. CDR3 length equals 14 residues. CDR3 coding DNA: TGTGCCAGCAGCTTATCACAGGGGGCCACTGAAGCTTTCTTT. It translates to CASSLSQGATEAFF. The full variable domain, its missing parts supplied by reference TRBV7-9 and TRBJ1-1, is DTGVSQNPRHKITKRGQNVTFRCDPISEHNRLYWYRQTLGQGPEFLTYFQNEAQLEKSRLLSDRFSAERPKGSFSTLEIQRTEQGDSAMYLCASSLSQGATEAFFGQGTRLTVV.